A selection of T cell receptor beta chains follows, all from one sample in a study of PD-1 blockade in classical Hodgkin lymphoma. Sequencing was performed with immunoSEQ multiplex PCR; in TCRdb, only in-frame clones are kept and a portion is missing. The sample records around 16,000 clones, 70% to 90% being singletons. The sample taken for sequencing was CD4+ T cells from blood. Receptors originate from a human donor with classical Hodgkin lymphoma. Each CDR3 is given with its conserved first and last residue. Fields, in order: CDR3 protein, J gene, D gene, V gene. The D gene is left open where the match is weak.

CDR3aa: CASRGQVNTDTQYF; j_gene: TRBJ2-3; d_gene: -; v_gene: TRBV2
CDR3aa: CASSLLGAQETQYF; j_gene: TRBJ2-5; d_gene: -; v_gene: TRBV5-1
CDR3aa: CASTKSSYEQYF; j_gene: TRBJ2-7; d_gene: -; v_gene: TRBV28
CDR3aa: CASSPGRNSNQPQHF; j_gene: TRBJ1-5; d_gene: -; v_gene: TRBV2
CDR3aa: CANTQGVFMSNYGYTF; j_gene: TRBJ1-2; d_gene: -; v_gene: TRBV21-1
CDR3aa: CASSPRLGYYEQYF; j_gene: -; d_gene: -; v_gene: TRBV27
CDR3aa: CASSSDPKPGPQHF; j_gene: TRBJ1-5; d_gene: -; v_gene: TRBV7-8
CDR3aa: CASSSGEGGNTEAFF; j_gene: TRBJ1-1; d_gene: -; v_gene: TRBV5-1
CDR3aa: CASSPGQNYGYTF; j_gene: TRBJ1-2; d_gene: TRBD1; v_gene: TRBV5-1
CDR3aa: CASSTIQTPGRLIEAFF; j_gene: TRBJ1-1; d_gene: -; v_gene: TRBV28
CDR3aa: CASSEVGYEQYF; j_gene: TRBJ2-7; d_gene: -; v_gene: TRBV6-1
CDR3aa: CSASVPREQFF; j_gene: TRBJ2-1; d_gene: -; v_gene: TRBV20-1
CDR3aa: CASSDPARGRPLSYEQYF; j_gene: TRBJ2-7; d_gene: -; v_gene: TRBV7-9
CDR3aa: CASTPRGNTGELFF; j_gene: TRBJ2-2; d_gene: -; v_gene: TRBV5-1
CDR3aa: CASSTTGAGETQYF; j_gene: TRBJ2-5; d_gene: TRBD1; v_gene: TRBV7-9
CDR3aa: CASSLGDRDRGHEQYF; j_gene: TRBJ2-7; d_gene: TRBD1; v_gene: TRBV7-2
CDR3aa: CASSLAGFSSGNTIYF; j_gene: TRBJ1-3; d_gene: -; v_gene: TRBV7-2
CDR3aa: CASSPRQGLGYTF; j_gene: TRBJ1-2; d_gene: TRBD1; v_gene: TRBV27
CDR3aa: CASSALGYSPYEQYF; j_gene: TRBJ2-7; d_gene: -; v_gene: TRBV5-4
CDR3aa: CASSLETSGRSFNNEQFF; j_gene: TRBJ2-1; d_gene: TRBD2; v_gene: TRBV5-1
CDR3aa: CASGGITYSNQPQHF; j_gene: TRBJ1-5; d_gene: -; v_gene: TRBV28
CDR3aa: CASSIDVALSYEQYF; j_gene: TRBJ2-7; d_gene: -; v_gene: TRBV19
CDR3aa: CASSTQAGGSYEQYF; j_gene: TRBJ2-7; d_gene: TRBD1; v_gene: TRBV7-2
CDR3aa: CASVRSPVEGAQYF; j_gene: TRBJ2-3; d_gene: -; v_gene: TRBV2
CDR3aa: CASSLTGDLGEAFF; j_gene: TRBJ1-1; d_gene: TRBD1; v_gene: TRBV7-9
CDR3aa: CASSRTSRVTGELFF; j_gene: TRBJ2-2; d_gene: TRBD2; v_gene: TRBV7-2
CDR3aa: CASSASGGQWNQPQHF; j_gene: TRBJ1-5; d_gene: TRBD1; v_gene: TRBV28
CDR3aa: CASSPGTSGRRYNEQFF; j_gene: TRBJ2-1; d_gene: TRBD2; v_gene: TRBV18
CDR3aa: CASSLNGRETQYF; j_gene: TRBJ2-5; d_gene: -; v_gene: TRBV7-7
CDR3aa: CATTENTEAFF; j_gene: TRBJ1-1; d_gene: -; v_gene: TRBV19
CDR3aa: CASSLNQRDTQYF; j_gene: TRBJ2-3; d_gene: -; v_gene: TRBV5-1
CDR3aa: CASSQGASVETDTQYF; j_gene: TRBJ2-3; d_gene: -; v_gene: TRBV4-3
CDR3aa: CASSLDRQGWGNYGYTF; j_gene: TRBJ1-2; d_gene: -; v_gene: TRBV11-2
CDR3aa: CASSHGTNAYTQYF; j_gene: TRBJ2-3; d_gene: TRBD2; v_gene: TRBV7-2
CDR3aa: CASSLRSGAYEQYF; j_gene: TRBJ2-7; d_gene: -; v_gene: TRBV7-4
CDR3aa: CASSLTGANYGYTF; j_gene: TRBJ1-2; d_gene: -; v_gene: TRBV5-5
CDR3aa: CASSLYPPAGHSF; j_gene: TRBJ2-7; d_gene: TRBD2; v_gene: TRBV11-2
CDR3aa: CASSWTDEKLFF; j_gene: TRBJ1-4; d_gene: -; v_gene: TRBV28
CDR3aa: CASSPDSIYGYTF; j_gene: TRBJ1-2; d_gene: -; v_gene: TRBV28
CDR3aa: CASSEGQNTEAFF; j_gene: TRBJ1-1; d_gene: -; v_gene: TRBV9
CDR3aa: CASSSLAGGRDTQYF; j_gene: TRBJ2-3; d_gene: TRBD2; v_gene: TRBV18
CDR3aa: CASSKRRATRSTDTQYF; j_gene: TRBJ2-3; d_gene: -; v_gene: TRBV21-1
CDR3aa: CASSHRGEKLFF; j_gene: TRBJ1-4; d_gene: -; v_gene: TRBV27
CDR3aa: CASSFRASGRAFTDTQYF; j_gene: TRBJ2-3; d_gene: TRBD2; v_gene: TRBV7-2
CDR3aa: CASSLGDMRQGAQETQYF; j_gene: TRBJ2-5; d_gene: TRBD1; v_gene: TRBV5-1
CDR3aa: CASSPGTAPYNEQFF; j_gene: TRBJ2-1; d_gene: TRBD1; v_gene: TRBV9
CDR3aa: CATSTPLQREHEDTQYF; j_gene: TRBJ2-3; d_gene: -; v_gene: TRBV15
CDR3aa: CASSLGVNRWGEQYF; j_gene: TRBJ2-7; d_gene: -; v_gene: TRBV7-2
CDR3aa: CASSSSGLYSYEQYF; j_gene: TRBJ2-7; d_gene: -; v_gene: TRBV7-2
CDR3aa: CASSLEGMGYGYTF; j_gene: TRBJ1-2; d_gene: -; v_gene: TRBV7-2
CDR3aa: CASNVEGSYGYTF; j_gene: TRBJ1-2; d_gene: -; v_gene: TRBV5-1
CDR3aa: CASISNTGELFF; j_gene: TRBJ2-2; d_gene: -; v_gene: TRBV28
CDR3aa: CASSSGPAIQAEAFF; j_gene: TRBJ1-1; d_gene: -; v_gene: TRBV5-1
CDR3aa: CASSEEDRMNTEAFF; j_gene: TRBJ1-1; d_gene: -; v_gene: TRBV25-1